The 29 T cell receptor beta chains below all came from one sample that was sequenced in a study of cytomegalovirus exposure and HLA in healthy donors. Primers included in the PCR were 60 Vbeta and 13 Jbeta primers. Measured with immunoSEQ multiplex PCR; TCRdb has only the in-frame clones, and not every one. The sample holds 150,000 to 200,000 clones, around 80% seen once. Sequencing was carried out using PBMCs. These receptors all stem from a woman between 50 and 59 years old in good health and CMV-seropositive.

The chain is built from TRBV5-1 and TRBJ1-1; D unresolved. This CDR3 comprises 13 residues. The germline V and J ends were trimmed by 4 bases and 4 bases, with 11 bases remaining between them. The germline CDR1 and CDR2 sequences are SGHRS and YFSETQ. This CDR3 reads CASSPRESTEAFF. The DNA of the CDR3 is TGCGCCAGCAGCCCCCGCGAAAGCACTGAAGCTTTCTTT.

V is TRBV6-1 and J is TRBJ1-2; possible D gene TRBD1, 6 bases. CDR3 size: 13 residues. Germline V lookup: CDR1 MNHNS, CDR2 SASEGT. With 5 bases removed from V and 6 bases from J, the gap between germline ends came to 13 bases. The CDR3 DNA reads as TGTGCCAGCAGTCTGAAGGGGGATCATGGCTACACCTTC. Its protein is CASSLKGDHGYTF.

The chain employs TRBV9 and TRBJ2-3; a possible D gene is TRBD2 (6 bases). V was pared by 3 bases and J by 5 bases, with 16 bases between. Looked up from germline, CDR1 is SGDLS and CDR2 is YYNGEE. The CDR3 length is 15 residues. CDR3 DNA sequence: TGTGCCAGCAGCGCCTCCGGGACCGGGGGAGATACGCAGTATTTT. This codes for CASSASGTGGDTQYF. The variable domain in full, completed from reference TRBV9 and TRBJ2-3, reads DSGVTQTPKHLITATGQRVTLRCSPRSGDLSVYWYQQSLDQGLQFLIQYYNGEERAKGNILERFSAQQFPDLHSELNLSSLELGDSALYFCASSASGTGGDTQYFGPGTRLTVL.

The CDR3 protein is CASSLGGAGNTIYF. DNA for the CDR3: TGTGCCAGCAGCTTGGGGGGGGCTGGAAACACCATATATTTT. This chain connects TRBV5-4 to TRBJ1-3, with D perhaps TRBD1 (5 bases). The CDR3 spans 14 residues. CDR1 and CDR2 (germline): SGHNT, YYREEE (reference sequence). V lost 0 bases and J lost 2, with 6 bases in between.

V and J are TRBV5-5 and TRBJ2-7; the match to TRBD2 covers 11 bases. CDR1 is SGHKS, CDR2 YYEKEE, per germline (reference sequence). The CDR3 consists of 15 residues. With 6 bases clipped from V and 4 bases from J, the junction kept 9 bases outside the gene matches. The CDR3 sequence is CASTLGVAGGYEQYF. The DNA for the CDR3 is TGTGCCAGCACCCTGGGGGTAGCGGGGGGGTACGAGCAGTACTTC.

CDR3 bases: TGCGCCAGCAGCTTGGAGCCTTTTGCGAATGAGCAGTTCTTC. Protein product: CASSLEPFANEQFF. The chain couples TRBV5-1 to TRBJ2-1; D is unclear. This CDR3 spans 14 amino acids. The ends were cut back, 0 bases at V and 7 bases at J, with 11 bases in the middle. Looked up from germline, CDR1 is SGHRS and CDR2 is YFSETQ.

CDR3 region: CASSSWDRGIYGYTF. CDR3 nucleotide sequence: TGTGCCAGCAGCTCCTGGGACAGGGGGATCTATGGCTACACCTTC. The V call is TRBV5-4, the J call TRBJ1-2; 11 nucleotides line up with TRBD1. CDR1 is SGHNT, CDR2 YYREEE, per germline (reference sequence). V shed 3 bases, J shed 4 bases, and the junction held 5 bases outside the gene matches. CDR3 length equals 15 residues.

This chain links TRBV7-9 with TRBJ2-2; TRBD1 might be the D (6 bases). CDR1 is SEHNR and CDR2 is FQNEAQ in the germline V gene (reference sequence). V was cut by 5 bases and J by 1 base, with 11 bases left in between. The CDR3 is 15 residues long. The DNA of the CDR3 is TGTGCCAGCAGCACTCCGACAGGGAACACCGGGGAGCTGTTTTTT. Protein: CASSTPTGNTGELFF.

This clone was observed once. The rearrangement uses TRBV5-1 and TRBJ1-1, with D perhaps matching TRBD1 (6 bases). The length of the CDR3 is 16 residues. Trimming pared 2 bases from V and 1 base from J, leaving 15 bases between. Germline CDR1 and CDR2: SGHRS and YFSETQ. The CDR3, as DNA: TGCGCCAGCAGCTTTGAGGGAGGGGGGCCGAACACTGAAGCTTTCTTT. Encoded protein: CASSFEGGGPNTEAFF.

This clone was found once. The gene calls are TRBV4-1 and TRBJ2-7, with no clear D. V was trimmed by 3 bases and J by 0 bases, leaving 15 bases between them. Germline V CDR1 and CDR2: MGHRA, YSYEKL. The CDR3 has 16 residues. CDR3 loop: CASSHFWREISYEQYF. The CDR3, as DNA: TGCGCCAGCAGCCATTTTTGGAGAGAAATCTCCTACGAGCAGTACTTC.

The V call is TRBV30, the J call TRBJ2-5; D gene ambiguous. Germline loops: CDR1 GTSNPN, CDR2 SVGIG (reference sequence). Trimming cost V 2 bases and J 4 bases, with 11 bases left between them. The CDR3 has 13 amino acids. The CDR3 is CAWSLRFRETQYF. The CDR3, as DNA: TGTGCCTGGAGTCTCAGGTTCCGAGAGACCCAGTACTTC.

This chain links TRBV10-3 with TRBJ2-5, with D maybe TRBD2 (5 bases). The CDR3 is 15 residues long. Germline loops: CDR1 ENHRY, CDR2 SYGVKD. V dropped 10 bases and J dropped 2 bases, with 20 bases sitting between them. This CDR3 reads CATQGNVGVQETQYF. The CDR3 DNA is TGTGCCACTCAAGGAAATGTGGGAGTTCAAGAGACCCAGTACTTC.

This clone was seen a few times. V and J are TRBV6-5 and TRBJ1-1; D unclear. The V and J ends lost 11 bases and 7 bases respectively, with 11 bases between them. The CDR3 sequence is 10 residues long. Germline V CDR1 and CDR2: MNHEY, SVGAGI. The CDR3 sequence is CASGGSEAFF. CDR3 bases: TGTGCCTCGGGAGGGAGTGAAGCTTTCTTT.

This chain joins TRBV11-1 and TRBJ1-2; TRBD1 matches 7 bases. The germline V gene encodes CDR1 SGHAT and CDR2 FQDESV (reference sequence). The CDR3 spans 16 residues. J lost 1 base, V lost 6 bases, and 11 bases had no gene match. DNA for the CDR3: TGTGCCAGCAGTCATCTCACAGGGGATCTTAACTATGGCTACACCTTC. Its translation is CASSHLTGDLNYGYTF.

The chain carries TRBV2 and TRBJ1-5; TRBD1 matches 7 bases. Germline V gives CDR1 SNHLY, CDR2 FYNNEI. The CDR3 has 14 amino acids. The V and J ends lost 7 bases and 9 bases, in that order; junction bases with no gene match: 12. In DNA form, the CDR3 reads TGTGCCAGCAACGAGGGGGCTGGGCAATTGCCCCAGCATTTT. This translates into CASNEGAGQLPQHF.

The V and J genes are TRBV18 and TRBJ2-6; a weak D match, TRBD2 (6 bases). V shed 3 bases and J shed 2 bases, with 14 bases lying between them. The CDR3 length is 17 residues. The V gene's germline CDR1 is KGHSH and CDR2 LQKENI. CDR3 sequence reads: CASSPPGDLTGANVLTF. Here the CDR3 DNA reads TGTGCCAGCTCACCCCCGGGAGATTTGACTGGGGCCAACGTCCTGACTTTC.

CDR3 loop: CAWSPGQGMEAFF. As DNA, the CDR3 is TGTGCCTGGAGTCCGGGACAGGGCATGGAAGCTTTCTTT. The chain joins TRBV30 to TRBJ1-1; 9 bases are shared with TRBD1. V dropped 2 bases and J dropped 8; count of bases not matched to a gene: 6. Per the germline V gene, CDR1 is GTSNPN and CDR2 is SVGIG (reference sequence). This CDR3 has 13 amino acids.

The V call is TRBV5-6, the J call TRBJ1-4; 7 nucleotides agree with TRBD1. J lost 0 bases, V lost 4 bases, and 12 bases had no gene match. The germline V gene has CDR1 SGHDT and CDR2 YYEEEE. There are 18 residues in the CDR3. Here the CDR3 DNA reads TGTGCCAGCAGCCGGAGACAGGGCCAGGCCTCAACTAATGAAAAACTGTTTTTT. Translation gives CASSRRQGQASTNEKLFF.

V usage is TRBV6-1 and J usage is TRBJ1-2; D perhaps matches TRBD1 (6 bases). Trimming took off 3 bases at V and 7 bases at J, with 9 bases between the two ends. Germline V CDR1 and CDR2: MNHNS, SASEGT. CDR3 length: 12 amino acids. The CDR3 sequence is CASSDRQAGYTF. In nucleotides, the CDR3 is TGTGCCAGCAGTGATAGACAGGCTGGCTACACCTTC.

CDR3 region: CAIRDVGGGPQETQYF. CDR3 DNA sequence: TGTGCCATCAGGGATGTCGGCGGGGGGCCCCAAGAGACCCAGTACTTC. This chain uses TRBV10-3 with TRBJ2-5, with 8 bases that match TRBD2. The germline V gene encodes CDR1 ENHRY and CDR2 SYGVKD. This CDR3 comprises 16 residues. Trimming removed 6 bases from V and 1 base from J; junction bases left unmatched: 10.

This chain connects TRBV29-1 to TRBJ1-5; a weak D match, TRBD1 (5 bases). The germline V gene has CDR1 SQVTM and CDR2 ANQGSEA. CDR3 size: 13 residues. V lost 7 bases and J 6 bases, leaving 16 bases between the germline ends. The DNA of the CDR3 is TGCAGCGCCCGGCGGGACGGGCGTCAGCCCCAGCATTTT. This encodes CSARRDGRQPQHF.

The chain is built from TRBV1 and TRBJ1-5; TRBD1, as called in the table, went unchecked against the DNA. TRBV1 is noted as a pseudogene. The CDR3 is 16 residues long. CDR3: CTSSPDGTGPNQPQHF. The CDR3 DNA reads TGCACCAGCAGCCCCGATGGCACAGGACCCAATCAGCCCCAGCATTTT.

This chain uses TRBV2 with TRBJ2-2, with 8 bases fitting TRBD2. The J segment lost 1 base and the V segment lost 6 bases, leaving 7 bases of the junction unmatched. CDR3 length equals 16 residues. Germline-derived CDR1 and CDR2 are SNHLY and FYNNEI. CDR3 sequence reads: CASRAGLALNTGELFF. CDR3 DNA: TGTGCCAGCAGGGCTGGACTAGCATTGAACACCGGGGAGCTGTTTTTT.

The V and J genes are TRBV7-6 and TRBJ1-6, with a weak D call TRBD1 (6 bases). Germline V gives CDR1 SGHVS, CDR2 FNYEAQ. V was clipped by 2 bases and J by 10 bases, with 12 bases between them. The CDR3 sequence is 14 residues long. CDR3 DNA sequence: TGTGCCAGCAGCTTATCGGGGGGCAAATCACCCCTCCACTTT. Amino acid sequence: CASSLSGGKSPLHF.

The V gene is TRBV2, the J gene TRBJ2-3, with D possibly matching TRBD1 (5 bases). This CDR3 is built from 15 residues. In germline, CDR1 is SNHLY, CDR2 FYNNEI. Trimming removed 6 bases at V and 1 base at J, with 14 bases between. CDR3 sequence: CASSLKMTGTDTQYF. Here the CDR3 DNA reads TGTGCCAGCAGCTTAAAGATGACAGGCACAGATACGCAGTATTTT.

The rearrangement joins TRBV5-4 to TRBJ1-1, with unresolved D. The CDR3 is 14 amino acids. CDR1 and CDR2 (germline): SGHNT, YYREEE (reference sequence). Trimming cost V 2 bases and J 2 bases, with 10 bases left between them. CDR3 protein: CASSFRVSNTEAFF. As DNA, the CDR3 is TGTGCCAGCAGCTTCCGGGTCTCAAACACTGAAGCTTTCTTT.

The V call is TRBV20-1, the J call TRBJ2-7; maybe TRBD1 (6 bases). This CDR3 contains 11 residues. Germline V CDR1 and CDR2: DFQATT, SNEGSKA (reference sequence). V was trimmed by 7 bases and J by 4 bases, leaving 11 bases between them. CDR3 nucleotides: TGCAGTGTCCGGACAGCTTACGAGCAGTACTTC. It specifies CSVRTAYEQYF.

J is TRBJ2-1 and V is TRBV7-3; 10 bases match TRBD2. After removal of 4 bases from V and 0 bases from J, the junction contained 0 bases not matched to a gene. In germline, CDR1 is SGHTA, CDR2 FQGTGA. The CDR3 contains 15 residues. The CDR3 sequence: CASSSSGGSYNEQFF. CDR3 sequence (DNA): TGTGCCAGCAGCTCTAGCGGGGGCTCCTACAATGAGCAGTTCTTC. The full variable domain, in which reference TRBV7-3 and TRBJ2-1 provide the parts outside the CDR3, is GAGVSQTPSNKVTEKGKYVELRCDPISGHTALYWYRQSLGQGPEFLIYFQGTGAADDSGLPNDRFFAVRPEGSVSTLKIQRTERGDSAVYLCASSSSGGSYNEQFFGPGTRLTVL.

The CDR3 nucleotides read TGTGCCAGCAGCGTAGAGGCGGGCAGGCCTTTCGGGGAGCTGTTTTTT. The encoded protein is CASSVEAGRPFGELFF. This chain joins TRBV9 and TRBJ2-2; TRBD2 is a possible D gene (5 bases). The CDR3 length is 16 residues. Germline-derived CDR1 and CDR2 are SGDLS and YYNGEE. V was cut by 0 bases and J by 7 bases, with 16 bases left in between.